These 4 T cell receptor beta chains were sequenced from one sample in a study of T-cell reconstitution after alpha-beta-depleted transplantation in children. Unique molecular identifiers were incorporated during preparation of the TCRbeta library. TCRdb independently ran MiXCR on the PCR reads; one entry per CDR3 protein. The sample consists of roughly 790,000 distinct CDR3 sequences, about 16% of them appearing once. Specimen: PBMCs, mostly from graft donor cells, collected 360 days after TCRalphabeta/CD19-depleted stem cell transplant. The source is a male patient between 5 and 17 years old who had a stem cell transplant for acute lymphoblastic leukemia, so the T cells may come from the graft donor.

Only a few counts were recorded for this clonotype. Written as DNA, the CDR3 is TGTGCCAGCAACCAGGGCCGGTTGATTGGGAATGAGCAGTTCTTC. Translation gives CASNQGRLIGNEQFF. The chain couples TRBV6-1 to TRBJ2-1; TRBD1 might be the D (5 bases). The CDR3 covers 15 residues. The germline V gene encodes CDR1 MNHNS and CDR2 SASEGT. V dropped 7 bases and J dropped 7 bases, with 20 bases sitting between them.

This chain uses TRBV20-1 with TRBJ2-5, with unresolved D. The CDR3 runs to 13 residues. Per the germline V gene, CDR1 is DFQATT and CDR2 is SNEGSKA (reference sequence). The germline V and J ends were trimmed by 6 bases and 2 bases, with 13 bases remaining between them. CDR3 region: CSATRHGQETQYF. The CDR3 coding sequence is TGCAGTGCAACCCGACATGGACAAGAGACCCAGTACTTC.

The CDR3 DNA is TGTGCCAGCAGTTCGGAAGCGGCCAACCCCTACGAGCAGTACTTC. Amino acid sequence: CASSSEAANPYEQYF. The chain joins TRBV12-3 or TRBV12-4 to TRBJ2-7; D is possibly TRBD2 (5 bases). The V end was cut by 4 bases, the J end by 2 bases, with 15 bases between. There are 15 residues in the CDR3.

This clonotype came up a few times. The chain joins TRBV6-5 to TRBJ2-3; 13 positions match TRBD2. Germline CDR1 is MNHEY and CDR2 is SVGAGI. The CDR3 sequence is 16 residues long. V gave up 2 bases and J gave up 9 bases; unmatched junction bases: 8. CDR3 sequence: CASSYTGTSGARTQYF. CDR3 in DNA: TGTGCCAGCAGTTACACCGGGACTAGCGGGGCCCGAACGCAGTATTTT.